The T cell receptor beta chain under discussion was sequenced for a study of T cell changes during pregnancy in multiple sclerosis (dated by TCRdb to between 2017 and 2020). A note on the overall study: Changes in the T cell repertoire over the course of pregnancy were examined in this study in women with multiple sclerosis.

Library preparation was by the immunoSEQ multiplex PCR assay. TCRdb re-hosts the immuneACCESS table, in-frame sequences only. Its copies lack some clones; in the studies checked, an unresolved V gene accounts for under half of them, and the cause for the rest is not known. The sample table contains 45,000 to 55,000 clones; only one count was recorded for 75% to 90% of them. Approximately 1.5% of the sample lies in the top ten. Regarding this clone: It has no known antigen specificity. No base qualities exist here, and no much larger clone lies one base off it.

This TCR was recovered from a female donor in good health, enrolled as a control in a pregnancy study. The sequenced sample was peripheral blood, obtained in the first trimester of pregnancy.

This receptor has the CDR3 CASSLDQGTYEQYF. Read as DNA, the sequence is TGCGCCAGCAGCTTGGATCAGGGAACCTACGAGCAGTACTTC. In this chain, TRBV5-1 is recombined with TRBJ2-7; the best D guess is TRBD1, with 5 bases matching. Taken from cysteine to phenylalanine, the CDR3 has 14 residues. CDR3 DNA is the only sequence kept; it has 42 bases, read in frame from the first base. V and J lose 0 bases and 2 bases, and a span of 9 bases separates them. In the germline V gene, CDR1 corresponds to SGHRS and CDR2 to YFSETQ.